This T cell receptor beta chain appears in the sequencing data of a study of spatial heterogeneity in lung cancer. One entry per CDR3 protein results from TCRdb running MiXCR on the 5' RACE reads. The sample records some 100,000 distinct CDR3 sequences, under 9% being singletons. Time point noted: sample taken at primary tumor resection. No cell sorting; template was whole RNA from tumor, lung tissue or PBMC. The CDR3 consists of 16 residues. Germline V lookup: CDR1 LNHDA, CDR2 SQIVND (reference sequence). V was cut by 8 bases and J by 1 base, with 19 bases left in between. The material sequenced was PBMCs, taken at surgery. The clonotype originates from a male donor with early-stage non-small cell lung cancer. The V gene is TRBV19, the J gene TRBJ2-3, with D possibly being TRBD1 or TRBD2 (5 bases each). CDR3 sequence: CASEPRDLGRTDTQYF. The CDR3 DNA sequence: TGTGCCAGTGAACCCAGGGACCTGGGGCGCACAGATACGCAGTATTTT.